This T cell receptor beta chain was obtained from a study of control samples from healthy donors and cancer patients. Clones were sequenced by immunoSEQ multiplex PCR, and TCRdb holds only the in-frame ones, with some missing. The sample lists roughly 370,000 clones, 80% to 95% occurring once. This CDR3 region has 16 residues. Deletions cut 2 bases from V and 1 base from J, with 11 bases between. In germline, CDR1 is MNHNS, CDR2 SASEGT. This chain joins TRBV6-1 and TRBJ2-2; D call uncertain. The clonotype was recovered from a man aged 35 to 55 with head and neck cancer. The sequencing input was PBMCs. CDR3 bases: TGTGCCAGCAGTGAATTCAGGCCACGGAACACCGGGGAGCTGTTTTTT. This translates into CASSEFRPRNTGELFF.